Here is one TCR beta chain with its context. As yet, its antigen is unknown. Molecules of cDNA were individually given unique molecular identifiers that were attached to them. Each CDR3 protein gets one entry after TCRdb re-called the 5' RACE reads with MiXCR. This table has approximately 62,000 distinct CDR3 sequences, around 12% appearing once. CDR3 length equals 15 residues. Per the germline V gene, CDR1 is SQVTM and CDR2 is ANQGSEA. V lost 5 bases, J lost 0 bases, and 5 bases stayed unmatched. The record originates from a study of early T cells in non-severe SARS-CoV-2 infection. Whole-study context: From unsorted whole blood, bulk RNA was sequenced, and the chains remained unpaired.

Overall study results and limits: Private and CD4 specificities were missed by VDJdb matching, which favored anti-spike CD8 responses.

The clonotype was recovered from an adult who was a healthcare worker with PCR-confirmed SARS-CoV-2 infection or an uninfected control (not recorded which). J is TRBJ2-1 and V is TRBV29-1; 9 nucleotides agree with TRBD2. Sequences were obtained from whole blood. Here the CDR3 reads CSVKLAGSSYNEQFF. In DNA, the CDR3 is TGCAGCGTTAAGCTAGCGGGAAGCTCCTACAATGAGCAGTTCTTC.